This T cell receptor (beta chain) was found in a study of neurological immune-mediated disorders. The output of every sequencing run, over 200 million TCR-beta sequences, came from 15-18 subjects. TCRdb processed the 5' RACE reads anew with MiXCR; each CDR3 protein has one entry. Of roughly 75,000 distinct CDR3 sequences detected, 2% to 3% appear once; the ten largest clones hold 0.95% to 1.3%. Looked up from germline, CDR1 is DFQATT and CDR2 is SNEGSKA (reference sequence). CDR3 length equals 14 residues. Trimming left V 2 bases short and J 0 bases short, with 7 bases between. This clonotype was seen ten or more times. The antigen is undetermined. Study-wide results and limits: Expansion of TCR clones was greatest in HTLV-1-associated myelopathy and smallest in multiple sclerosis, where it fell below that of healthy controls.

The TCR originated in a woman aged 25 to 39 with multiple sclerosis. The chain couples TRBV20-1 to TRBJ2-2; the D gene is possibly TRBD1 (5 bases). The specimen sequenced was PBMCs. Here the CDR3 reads CSARRGANTGELFF. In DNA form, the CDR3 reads TGCAGTGCTAGAAGGGGCGCGAACACCGGGGAGCTGTTTTTT.